Shown below are 18 T cell receptor beta chains from a single sample sequenced in a study of OX40 agonist ivuxolimab in advanced cancers. Clones were read by immunoSEQ multiplex PCR, and TCRdb kept only the in-frame ones, dropping some. The sample lists around 46,000 clones, about 89% occurring once. The sample in question was CD4+ or CD8+ T cells sorted from blood, obtained in a trial of the OX40 agonist ivuxolimab. The receptors shown here come from an adult with an advanced solid tumor such as melanoma, head and neck, liver or kidney cancer.

This chain joins TRBV19 and TRBJ2-7; D gene unclear. The CDR3 spans 13 residues. Germline V gene sequence: CDR1 LNHDA, CDR2 SQIVND (reference sequence). V was clipped by 8 bases and J by 0 bases, with 11 bases between them. The CDR3 DNA sequence: TGTGCCAGTGGAAGGGCTAGCTCCTACGAGCAGTACTTC. Residues: CASGRASSYEQYF.

The rearrangement links TRBV9 to TRBJ2-3; maybe TRBD2 (7 bases). Germline lookup yields CDR1 SGDLS and CDR2 YYNGEE. This CDR3 is 17 amino acids long. Trimming removed 1 base from V and 6 bases from J, with 21 bases in between. The CDR3 bases are TGTGCCAGCAGCGTAAGTGGGGGGGCCGCATACATCGATACGCAGTATTTT. This translates into CASSVSGGAAYIDTQYF.

The V and J genes are TRBV28 and TRBJ1-4, with D unresolved. Germline V gene lookup returns CDR1 MDHEN and CDR2 SYDVKM. The CDR3 spans 14 residues. The germline V and J ends were trimmed by 7 bases and 4 bases, with 13 bases remaining between them. CDR3: CASTAGILNEKLFF. CDR3 DNA: TGTGCCAGCACCGCGGGAATCCTTAATGAAAAACTGTTTTTT.

This clone was observed once. This sequence joins TRBV27 and TRBJ1-5; D is unclear. This CDR3 has 16 amino acids. The germline V gene has CDR1 MNHEY and CDR2 SMNVEV (reference sequence). V lost 2 bases to trimming and J lost 2 bases, with 13 bases between them. CDR3 amino acids: CASSLKAARGNQPQHF. The CDR3 DNA sequence: TGTGCCAGCAGTTTAAAGGCAGCTCGAGGCAATCAGCCCCAGCATTTT.

The chain uses TRBV19 and TRBJ1-4, with unresolved D. The CDR3 is 13 residues long. Per germline, CDR1 LNHDA and CDR2 SQIVND (reference sequence). The V end lost 6 bases, the J end lost 2 bases, and 7 bases lay between the germline ends. The CDR3 protein is CASRGATNEKLFF. CDR3 in DNA: TGTGCCAGTAGGGGAGCCACTAATGAAAAACTGTTTTTT.

The chain recombines TRBV15 with TRBJ1-4; tentative D call: TRBD1 (5 bases). V was trimmed by 0 bases and J by 2 bases, leaving 19 bases between them. Germline values: CDR1 LNHNV, CDR2 YYDKDF (reference sequence). The CDR3 has 19 residues. The CDR3: CATSRERPGSLGTNEKLFF. Written as DNA, the CDR3 is TGTGCCACCAGCAGAGAGAGGCCAGGGAGTCTGGGTACTAATGAAAAACTGTTTTTT.

The chain couples TRBV6-1 to TRBJ1-5, with D maybe TRBD1 (5 bases). Germline V gene lookup returns CDR1 MNHNS and CDR2 SASEGT. The CDR3 totals 16 residues. Deletions cut 1 base from V and 5 bases from J, with 15 bases between. This chain's CDR3 is CASSEGDWRLYQPQHF. CDR3 coding DNA: TGTGCCAGCAGTGAAGGGGACTGGAGGCTATATCAGCCCCAGCATTTT.

The rearrangement uses TRBV5-6 and TRBJ1-2, with a weak D call TRBD1 (6 bases). The CDR3 loop spans 13 amino acids. Germline CDR1 SGHDT, CDR2 YYEEEE. Trimming cost V 0 bases and J 8 bases, with 11 bases left between them. The CDR3 DNA reads TGTGCCAGCAGCTTGGGACAGGACTCAGGCTACACCTTC. Its translation: CASSLGQDSGYTF.

The chain combines TRBV6-1 with TRBJ2-5; weak D call: TRBD1 (6 bases). The CDR3 covers 14 residues. The V gene lost 2 bases and the J gene lost 5 bases, with 12 bases spanning the gap. Germline assignment: CDR1 MNHNS and CDR2 SASEGT. The CDR3 loop is CASSEIGGGETQYF. Written as DNA, the CDR3 is TGTGCCAGCAGTGAAATAGGGGGTGGGGAGACCCAGTACTTC.

A single count supports this clone. This sequence joins TRBV5-8 and TRBJ2-5; D ambiguous. The germline CDR1 and CDR2 sequences are SGHTS and YDEGEE. CDR3 length: 13 residues. V was cut by 4 bases and J by 5 bases, with 12 bases left in between. CDR3 sequence: CASSPLGRETQYF. The CDR3 nucleotides read TGTGCCAGCAGCCCCCTGGGAAGGGAGACCCAGTACTTC.

This clone was seen only once. This chain links TRBV4-1 with TRBJ1-6; D remains ambiguous. Trimming took 7 bases from V and 10 from J, leaving 17 bases between them. There are 14 residues in the CDR3. In germline, CDR1 is MGHRA, CDR2 YSYEKL. The CDR3 protein is CASTRPGSRSPLHF. The CDR3 region has the DNA TGCGCCAGCACCCGTCCGGGGAGTAGGTCACCCCTCCACTTT.

The chain links TRBV7-8 to TRBJ1-5; D perhaps matches TRBD1 (5 bases). Trimming shortened V by 11 bases and J by 2 bases, and 13 bases separated the two germline ends. CDR1 is SGHVS and CDR2 is FQNEAQ in the germline V gene. This CDR3 is built from 13 residues. In DNA form, the CDR3 reads TGTGCCTCGGGAACGGGGGGCAATCAGCCCCAGCATTTT. It specifies CASGTGGNQPQHF.

The chain joins TRBV7-8 to TRBJ1-1; possibly TRBD1 for D (6 bases). V was shortened by 0 bases and J by 0 bases, with 14 bases between the two germline ends. CDR1 SGHVS and CDR2 FQNEAQ come from the germline V gene. This CDR3 comprises 17 residues. The CDR3 here is CASSLAEVDRVNTEAFF. The CDR3 DNA is TGTGCCAGCAGCTTAGCGGAAGTGGACAGAGTGAACACTGAAGCTTTCTTT.

J is TRBJ1-4 and V is TRBV7-6; 12 bases are a match to TRBD1. J was trimmed by 6 bases and V by 4 bases; bases with no gene match: 9. CDR1 is SGHVS and CDR2 is FNYEAQ in the germline V gene. The CDR3 length is 17 residues. CDR3 sequence reads: CASSSGTGGRKDEKLFF. The CDR3 nucleotides are TGTGCCAGCAGCTCCGGGACAGGGGGCAGAAAAGATGAAAAACTGTTTTTT. The full variable domain, its missing parts supplied by reference TRBV7-6 and TRBJ1-4, is GAGVSQSPRYKVTKRGQDVALRCDPISGHVSLYWYRQALGQGPEFLTYFNYEAQQDKSGLPNDRFSAERPEGSISTLTIQRTEQRDSAMYRCASSSGTGGRKDEKLFFGSGTQLSVL.

CDR3 in DNA: TGTGCCAGCAGCTTTGACCTTTCACCCCTCCACTTT. This codes for CASSFDLSPLHF. This chain connects TRBV7-9 to TRBJ1-6; D unresolved. This CDR3 spans 12 amino acids. V dropped 3 bases and J dropped 9 bases, with 6 bases sitting between them. Germline loops: CDR1 SEHNR, CDR2 FQNEAQ (reference sequence).

V and J are TRBV9 and TRBJ2-7, with D perhaps matching TRBD1 (6 bases). V was clipped by 0 bases and J by 3 bases, with 13 bases between them. The CDR3 covers 15 residues. In germline, CDR1 is SGDLS, CDR2 YYNGEE. The CDR3 DNA reads TGTGCCAGCAGCGTAGAGGCACAGGGAAACTACGAGCAGTACTTC. Its translation is CASSVEAQGNYEQYF.

The chain has TRBV5-3 and TRBJ2-5; D might be TRBD1 or TRBD2, each matching 5 bases. TRBV5-3 is labeled an ORF, and its function is uncertain. The V and J ends lost 3 bases and 3 bases respectively, with 18 bases between them. The CDR3 contains 16 residues. This CDR3 is CARSSPVGPKEETQYF. As DNA, the CDR3 is TGTGCCAGAAGCTCCCCCGTGGGACCCAAGGAAGAGACCCAGTACTTC.

The rearrangement links TRBV11-3 to TRBJ2-1, with D possibly called TRBD1 or TRBD2 (6 bases each). The length of the CDR3 is 19 residues. The V end lost 3 bases, the J end lost 0 bases, and 21 bases lay between the germline ends. Germline CDR1 is SGHNT and CDR2 is YENEEA. The CDR3, as DNA: TGTGCCAGCAGCTTTGCCCCTGGTTTAGGGGGGAGCTCCTACAATGAGCAGTTCTTC. The encoded protein is CASSFAPGLGGSSYNEQFF.